This TCR beta chain was recorded in a study of regulatory T cells in long-lasting Graves disease (dated by TCRdb to 2020 to 2023). Context from the whole study: In the newly diagnosed Graves' disease group, patients had been taking antithyroid drugs for less than 3 months. A total of some 33 samples were covered by TCR sequencing, comprising some 13 persistent and 20 or so newly diagnosed Graves' disease patients. Persistent Graves' disease patients were compared with newly diagnosed Graves' disease patients by peripheral blood TCR sequencing and RNA sequencing. The study was registered as a clinical trial and conducted in China.

With regard to this clonotype: What this receptor recognizes is not known. One base away there is no much larger clone; base qualities are not given.

The method behind the library was multiplex PCR. For sequencing, an Illumina HiSeq 4000 was employed. CDR3 regions were amplified by Arm-PCR with iRepertoire HTBI primers to construct TCR beta libraries. Before sequencing, the PCR products went through gel purification. Under the source paper's analysis protocol: Gene usage analysis of CDR3 amino acid clonotypes relied on the approximately 60 TRBV and 14 TRBJ segments identified across samples. Filtered high-quality paired reads were merged into contigs using COPE and FqMerger. Contigs were aligned with BLAST to IMGT TRBV, TRBD and TRBJ reference genes, and CDR3 was defined per IMGT. Clonotypes above 0.1% frequency were classified as highly expanded clones. Shannon entropy was used to measure repertoire diversity, and the Gini coefficient was used to measure V-J evenness. Clonotypes shared by more than one individual were considered public. TCRdb reran the public reads through fastp at Q25 and MiXCR, keeping productive beta chains. For every CDR3 protein sequence, its rows merge into one entry that carries the most common genes and DNA. What appears here as the V and J calls and clone size reflects TCRdb's work, not the paper's. This sample comprises 400,000 to 500,000 distinct CDR3 sequences, about 15% of them detected only once. The ten largest clones take up approximately 15% of the sample.

Including the terminal cysteine and phenylalanine, the CDR3 comprises 18 residues. The retained sequence is limited to the CDR3, 54 bases, with the frame set at the first base. Germline trimming: 0 bases from V, 4 bases from J; junction bases outside gene matches: 6. CDR1 and CDR2 are read off the germline V gene as MGHRA and YSYEKL. Paper-wide results and their limitations: Lower TCR Shannon entropy and fewer highly expanded clones were observed in persistent Graves' disease patients than in newly diagnosed patients, which suggested clonal expansion. Sequencing and analysis were limited to the TCR beta chain. TRBV28, TRBJ1-2 and TRBJ2-5 were preferentially used in persistent disease, while TRBV20-1 and TRBJ2-1 were favored in newly diagnosed disease. As a limitation, the authors acknowledged that the small sample size may reduce accuracy. Patients with persistent disease shared more public clonotypes (under 3,000) than newly diagnosed patients did (more than 900). Peripheral blood alone was examined, since thyroid tissue, which constituted the primary lesion, could not be accessed.

Per the publication, the time point label means: newly diagnosed GD, antithyroid drugs for less than 3 months. RNA was extracted from PBMCs in TRIzol for both TCR sequencing and RNA sequencing. The diagnosis of Graves' disease followed American Thyroid Association guidelines. Recruitment of patients was carried out at an endocrinology department in Xi'an, China. Each patient gave approximately 10 milliliters of peripheral blood, collected in an EDTA anticoagulant tube. Ficoll Paque Plus density gradient separation was used to isolate PBMCs, and no additional T cell sorting was done. An Agilent 2100 Bioanalyzer and agarose gel were used to check RNA quality, and a NanoDrop 2000 was used to measure RNA concentration. A further study also used this sample, focusing on T cells in Graves' hyperthyroidism and ophthalmopathy. Looking at the second paper: A patient counted as having stable Graves' hyperthyroidism if no progression to ophthalmopathy occurred over 18 months of follow-up. Hyperthyroidism patients were newly diagnosed, with disease duration under 2 months, and aged 18 to 65 years. Any patient with an uncontrolled infection, another autoimmune disease, pregnancy or lactation was excluded. Clinical symptoms, serum thyroxine and TRAb, thyroid ultrasound, and orbital computed tomography formed the basis for the diagnoses. The TCR CDR3 was subjected to a first round of RT-PCR using the HTBI primer set and the Qiagen OneStep RT-PCR kit. Most expanded thyroid clonotypes (frequency above 0.001) were also detected in blood, a finding suggesting that blood repertoires may reflect thyroid immune responses. In cross-validation, a model built on a 13 V-J signature told ophthalmopathy apart from stable hyperthyroidism with less than 90% sensitivity and around 83% specificity, and in testing the same model reached 80%/75%. In validation, the model predicted progression to ophthalmopathy with over 60% sensitivity and 72.22% specificity, a median of approximately 6.5 months before onset. A discovery cohort of roughly 100 patients, 43 with Graves' ophthalmopathy and roughly 59 with stable Graves' hyperthyroidism, was used to find distinguishing TCR V-J signatures. Whether ophthalmopathy could be predicted prospectively was tested in an independent validation cohort made up of some 20 hyperthyroidism patients plus 17 patients who later progressed to ophthalmopathy. For training and testing, the 100 or so patients in the discovery cohort were randomly divided in a 7:3 ratio. The study also compared thyroid tissue and blood T-cell repertoires from roughly six Graves' hyperthyroidism patients. Once sampling was done, hyperthyroidism patients were given methimazole at a starting dose of 30 mg daily, whereas ophthalmopathy patients were given high-dose intravenous methylprednisolone. The libraries were constructed in a second round of multiplex PCR and then size-selected and purified. Libraries were sequenced paired-end with 100 bp reads on an Illumina HiSeq2000. SOAPnuke was used to process the raw data, removing reads that contained adapters or uncalled bases, had a mean Phred below 15, or lacked an exact match to the constant primer or identifier. COPE v1.2.5 was used to merge the high-quality paired reads, and each unique nucleotide sequence was defined as a clonotype. Clonotypes were aligned to IMGT TRBV, TRBD and TRBJ reference segments using MiTCR v1.1. Analysis was restricted to V-J combinations with a frequency above 0.0001, which covered roughly 99% of repertoires. The TCS score was defined as the ratio of F50 (clonal expansion) to E x V (chaos), calculated using BLOSUM62-based TCRdist between CDR3 peptides within each V-J. Welch's t-statistics and random forest reduced around 550 V-J features to 13, which were used in a naive Bayes classifier (R e1071). No statistical method was used to set the sample size in advance, and investigators knew the group allocation. The paper reports TCR Vbeta CDR3 sequencing of roughly 140 peripheral blood samples: under 45 ophthalmopathy, under 80 hyperthyroidism and around 17 progressor patients.

The sample consisted of peripheral blood mononuclear cells (PBMCs), taken at new diagnosis, from a patient treated with antithyroid drugs. This sequence uses TRBV4-1 and TRBJ2-2; TRBD2 fits 12 bases in the junction. The receptor comes from a woman aged 45-59 years with Graves disease. Donor details come from another sample of the same person, matched by shared clones. The CDR3: CASSQEASGRASTGELFF. The nucleotides are TGCGCCAGCAGCCAAGAAGCTAGCGGGAGGGCCAGCACCGGGGAGCTGTTTTTT.